A single sample gave rise to the 13 T cell receptor beta chains below, sequenced in a study of blood T cells in healthy people across ages. A second PCR of about 6 to 12 cycles used a sample-barcoded 5' primer and a J-beta primer mix. TCRdb fed the 5' RACE reads into MiXCR, producing one record per CDR3 protein. Altogether some 1.4 million distinct CDR3 sequences are present, about 40% being singletons, with the ten largest covering 7% to 9.5%. The source material was blood. The receptors shown here come from a woman aged 18-30 years in good health.

The chain links TRBV2 to TRBJ2-1; weak D call: TRBD1 (7 bases). Germline lookup yields CDR1 SNHLY and CDR2 FYNNEI. With 8 bases removed from V and 3 bases from J, the gap between germline ends came to 17 bases. The CDR3 is 15 amino acids. The CDR3 sequence: CASGQGGRSYNEQFF. The CDR3 bases are TGTGCCAGCGGCCAGGGGGGTCGTAGCTACAATGAGCAGTTCTTC.

The chain couples TRBV5-1 to TRBJ1-1; TRBD1 agrees at 7 bases. Germline assignment: CDR1 SGHRS and CDR2 YFSETQ. The CDR3 is 16 amino acids. V lost 2 bases to trimming and J lost 6 bases; unmatched junction nucleotides: 13. The CDR3 region is CASSFGDRTSSPEAFF. In DNA, the CDR3 is TGCGCCAGCAGCTTTGGGGACAGAACGTCGTCTCCTGAAGCTTTCTTT. Together with reference TRBV5-1 and TRBJ1-1, the CDR3 gives the full variable domain: KAGVTQTPRYLIKTRGQQVTLSCSPISGHRSVSWYQQTPGQGLQFLFEYFSETQRNKGNFPGRFSGRQFSNSRSEMNVSTLELGDSALYLCASSFGDRTSSPEAFFGQGTRLTVV.

This chain links TRBV12-3 or TRBV12-4 with TRBJ2-3, with 9 bases fitting TRBD2. The CDR3 has 16 residues. Trimming at V came to 6 bases and at J to 3 bases, leaving 10 bases not matched to a gene. CDR3 coding DNA: TGTGCCAGCAGCTACGCAGCGGGGGGAAGAACAGATACGCAGTATTTT. Translated, it gives CASSYAAGGRTDTQYF.

V and J are TRBV6-5 and TRBJ2-5; 9 nucleotides align to TRBD1. The DNA end lines up better with TRBJ2-7; the J call may be wrong. The CDR3 contains 15 residues. The germline CDR1 and CDR2 sequences are MNHEY and SVGAGI. CDR3 loop: CASSARGTGTYEQYF. CDR3 bases: TGTGCCAGCTCAGCCCGGGGGACAGGGACCTACGAGCAGTACTTC.

This clonotype was observed a single time. V usage is TRBV27 and J usage is TRBJ2-5; perhaps TRBD1 as D (6 bases). The end of the DNA aligns better with TRBJ2-7, so the J call may be wrong. The CDR3 contains 15 residues. The V gene's germline CDR1 is MNHEY and CDR2 SMNVEV (reference sequence). CDR3 amino acids: CASSLLLQGPYEQYF. CDR3 nucleotide sequence: TGTGCCAGCAGTTTACTTTTACAGGGACCTTACGAGCAGTACTTC.

This chain joins TRBV24-1 and TRBJ2-5, with TRBD2 matching 7 bases. The J segment lost 4 bases and the V segment lost 6 bases, leaving 10 bases of the junction unmatched. Germline loops: CDR1 KGHDR, CDR2 SFDVKD. The CDR3 runs to 15 residues. The CDR3 nucleotides are TGTGCCACCAGTAAGACCGGGACTATCCGAGAGACCCAGTACTTC. It codes for CATSKTGTIRETQYF.

The chain's CDR3 is CASSYSITGGTTGYEQYF. CDR3 sequence (DNA): TGTGCCAGCAGTTACTCGATTACAGGGGGCACGACCGGCTACGAGCAGTACTTC. The chain employs TRBV6-5 and TRBJ2-1; TRBD1 matches 9 bases. The J call could be wrong; TRBJ2-7 is a better fit for the DNA end. The V gene's germline CDR1 is MNHEY and CDR2 SVGAGI. The length of the CDR3 is 18 residues.

The genes are TRBV2 and TRBJ1-2, with 8 bases identical to TRBD1. Germline assignment: CDR1 SNHLY and CDR2 FYNNEI. The ends lost 4 bases at V and 3 bases at J; junction bases unmatched: 10. The CDR3 contains 16 residues. CDR3 DNA sequence: TGTGCCAGCAGTGCAGGAGAGACAGGGGAGGACTATGGCTACACCTTC. Amino acid sequence: CASSAGETGEDYGYTF.

The genes are TRBV20-1 and TRBJ2-5; D tentatively reads TRBD1 or TRBD2 (5 bases each). The CDR3 is 16 residues long. CDR1 is DFQATT and CDR2 is SNEGSKA in the germline V gene (reference sequence). Deletions cut 2 bases from V and 5 bases from J, with 21 bases between. DNA for the CDR3: TGCAGTGCTAGACACGACTACCGCAGGGTAGCGGAGACCCAGTACTTC. Its translation is CSARHDYRRVAETQYF.

The chain carries TRBV5-1 and TRBJ2-1; D is unresolved. Trimming pared 4 bases from V and 8 bases from J, leaving 10 bases between. The CDR3 extends over 12 amino acids. Per the germline V gene, CDR1 is SGHRS and CDR2 is YFSETQ. In nucleotides, the CDR3 is TGCGCCAGCAGCGTGCTACTGGATGAGCAGTTCTTC. Encoded protein: CASSVLLDEQFF. Based on the CDR3 plus reference TRBV5-1 and TRBJ2-1, the full variable domain is KAGVTQTPRYLIKTRGQQVTLSCSPISGHRSVSWYQQTPGQGLQFLFEYFSETQRNKGNFPGRFSGRQFSNSRSEMNVSTLELGDSALYLCASSVLLDEQFFGPGTRLTVL.

This chain links TRBV20-1 with TRBJ2-7, with TRBD2 identical over 7 bases. This CDR3 region has 15 residues. The ends lost 0 bases at V and 7 bases at J; junction bases unmatched: 12. CDR1 is DFQATT, CDR2 SNEGSKA, per germline (reference sequence). Here the CDR3 DNA reads TGCAGTGCTAGAGATTGGGCGGGAGATGGCAATGAGCAGTACTTC. It translates to CSARDWAGDGNEQYF.

V and J are TRBV20-1 and TRBJ2-5; no definite D call. The CDR3 totals 11 residues. The germline V gene encodes CDR1 DFQATT and CDR2 SNEGSKA (reference sequence). V was clipped by 5 bases and J by 3 bases, with 7 bases between them. The DNA for the CDR3 is TGCAGTGCTCTCTATGAAGAGACCCAGTACTTC. Its protein is CSALYEETQYF.

The chain combines TRBV20-1 with TRBJ1-1, with D hard to call. This CDR3 is built from 12 residues. The germline gives CDR1 DFQATT, CDR2 SNEGSKA (reference sequence). Trimming took 5 bases from V and 1 from J, leaving 8 bases between them. CDR3 amino acids: CSARQENTEAFF. Here the CDR3 DNA reads TGCAGTGCTCGCCAGGAGAACACTGAAGCTTTCTTT.